This T cell receptor beta chain was profiled in a study of blood T cells in healthy people across ages. The second PCR ran about 6 to 12 cycles with a sample-barcoded 5' primer and J-beta primers. Each CDR3 protein gets one entry after TCRdb re-called the 5' RACE reads with MiXCR. The data show approximately 1.5 million distinct CDR3 sequences, almost 35% seen once. As concerns this clonotype: The target antigen is unknown.

The sample providers were healthy Caucasian people from Russia, aged about 6 to 100. Whole-study results and caveats: What prevented conclusive comparison of naive and antigen-experienced cells was that PBMCs were unsorted.

Germline V gene sequence: CDR1 MDHEN, CDR2 SYDVKM. V was clipped by 5 bases and J by 7 bases; unmatched bases: 12. The CDR3 consists of 15 residues. Sequences were obtained from blood. This TCR came from a woman aged 30 to 39 in good health. The rearrangement uses TRBV28 and TRBJ1-2, with 8 bases aligning to TRBD1. The CDR3 bases are TGTGCCAGCAGTACCCCAGGGGGCTTTACCAGTGGCTACACCTTC. Protein sequence: CASSTPGGFTSGYTF.